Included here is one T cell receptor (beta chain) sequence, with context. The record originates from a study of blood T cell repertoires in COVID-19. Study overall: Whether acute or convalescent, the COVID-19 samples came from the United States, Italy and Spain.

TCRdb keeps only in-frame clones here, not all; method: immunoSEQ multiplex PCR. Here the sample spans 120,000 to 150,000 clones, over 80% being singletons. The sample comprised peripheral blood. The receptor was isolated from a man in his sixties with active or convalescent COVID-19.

This chain's CDR3 is CASSKMASLVVGNEQFF. Here the CDR3 DNA reads TGTGCCAGTAGTAAAATGGCTAGTCTGGTGGTGGGCAATGAGCAGTTCTTC. The chain uses TRBV19 and TRBJ2-1; D not resolved. V lost 4 bases and J 6 bases, leaving 22 bases between the germline ends. The CDR3 extends over 17 amino acids. The germline gives CDR1 LNHDA, CDR2 SQIVND (reference sequence).